The present TCR beta chain was sequenced within a study of metastatic and nonmetastatic thyroid tumors. Overall study context: Repertoires from blood and tumor or nodule tissue of malignant and benign thyroid patients were compared. Study-wide results and limits: Benign nodules were reported to have significantly lower TCR beta diversity than malignant thyroid tumors, in blood and tumor.

Notes on this clone: Its antigen remains unidentified.

Thyroid surgery took place with no prior treatment in any patient. Per the original methods: Built for papillary thyroid cancer, a distant-metastasis classifier drew on CDR3 differences across clinicopathological groups. TCRdb reprocessed the PCR reads via MiXCR. The V and J calls and clone size come from TCRdb's table, not from the authors' own analysis. Among about 43,000 clones, about 3.3% were seen once, and the ten largest hold 10%. This CDR3 has 17 residues. V lost 1 base and J 1 base, leaving 16 bases between the germline ends. CDR1 is MNHNS and CDR2 is SASEGT in the germline V gene. Sequenced input: blood. The genes are TRBV6-1 and TRBJ2-5; possible D gene TRBD2, 7 bases. The source is a female donor with papillary thyroid cancer or a benign thyroid nodule (not recorded which). Some clones in this sample may be carry-over from other donors' samples. The CDR3 DNA follows: TGTGCCAGCAGTGAAGAAGGGGGAGGGGGGACCCAAGAGACCCAGTACTTC. Its translation is CASSEEGGGGTQETQYF.